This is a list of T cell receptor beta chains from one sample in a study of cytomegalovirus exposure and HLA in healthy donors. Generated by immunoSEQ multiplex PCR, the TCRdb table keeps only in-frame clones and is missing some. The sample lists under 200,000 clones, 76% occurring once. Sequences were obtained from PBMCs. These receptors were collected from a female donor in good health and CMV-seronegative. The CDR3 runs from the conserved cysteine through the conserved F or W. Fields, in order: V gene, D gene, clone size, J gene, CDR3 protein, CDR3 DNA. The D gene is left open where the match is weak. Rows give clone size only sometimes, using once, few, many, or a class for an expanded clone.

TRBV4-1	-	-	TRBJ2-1	CASSQSSMEASYNEQFF	TGCGCCAGCAGCCAGTCTAGCATGGAGGCCTCCTACAATGAGCAGTTCTTC
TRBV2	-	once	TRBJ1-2	CASSGVVRSGKNGYTF	TGTGCCAGCAGTGGCGTGGTCCGGTCGGGAAAGAATGGCTACACCTTC
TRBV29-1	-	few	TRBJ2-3	CSTQDSHTDTQYF	TGCAGCACCCAGGACTCACACACAGATACGCAGTATTTT
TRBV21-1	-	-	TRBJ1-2	CASSKSEGADGYTF	TGTGCCAGCAGCAAAAGCGAGGGGGCCGATGGCTACACCTTC
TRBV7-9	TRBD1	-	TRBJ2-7	CASSSQGSYEQYF	TGTGCCAGCAGCTCACAGGGGTCCTACGAGCAGTACTTC
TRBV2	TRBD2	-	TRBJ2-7	CASRGRSGRRDEQYF	TGTGCCAGCAGGGGGAGGAGCGGGAGGCGGGACGAGCAGTACTTC
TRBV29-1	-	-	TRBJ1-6	CSVGAGGFGSPLHF	TGCAGCGTTGGTGCCGGAGGGTTCGGTTCACCCCTCCACTTT
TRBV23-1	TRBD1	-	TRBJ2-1	CASSQSTPTGALYNEQFF	TGCGCCAGCAGTCAATCGACCCCAACAGGGGCCCTTTACAATGAGCAGTTCTTC
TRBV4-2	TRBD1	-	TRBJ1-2	CASSQSEGAYGYTF	TGTGCCAGCAGCCAATCGGAGGGGGCATACGGCTACACCTTC
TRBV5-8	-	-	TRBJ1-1	CASSLGQFTEAFF	TGTGCCAGCAGCTTGGGACAATTCACTGAAGCTTTCTTT
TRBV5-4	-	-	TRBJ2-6	CASLRTAGANVLTF	TGTGCCAGCTTAAGAACGGCTGGGGCCAACGTCCTGACTTTC
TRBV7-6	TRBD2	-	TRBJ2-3	CASREAAGEVDTQYF	TGTGCCAGCCGGGAGGCGGCGGGAGAGGTAGATACGCAGTATTTT
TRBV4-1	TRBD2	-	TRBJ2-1	CASSQAQLAGGDNEQFF	TGCGCCAGCAGCCAAGCCCAGCTAGCGGGGGGGGACAATGAGCAGTTCTTC
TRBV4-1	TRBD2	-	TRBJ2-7	CASSQEGGLAYSYEQYF	TGCGCCAGCAGCCAGGAGGGGGGACTAGCCTATTCCTACGAGCAGTACTTC
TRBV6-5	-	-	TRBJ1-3	CASRNRVSGNTIYF	TGTGCCAGCAGAAACAGGGTTTCTGGAAACACCATATATTTT
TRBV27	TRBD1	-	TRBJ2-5	CASRLTGTGVFTQYF	TGTGCCAGCAGGTTGACCGGGACAGGGGTCTTTACCCAGTACTTC
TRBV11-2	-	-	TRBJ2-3	CASRITGSTDTQYF	TGTGCCAGCAGAATAACAGGGTCCACAGATACGCAGTATTTT
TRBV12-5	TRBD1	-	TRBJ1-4	CASGTPRTGVNEKLFF	TGTGCTAGTGGTACACCCCGAACAGGGGTAAATGAAAAACTGTTTTTT
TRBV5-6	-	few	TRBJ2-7	CASSAFYEQYF	TGTGCCAGCAGCGCGTTCTACGAGCAGTACTTC
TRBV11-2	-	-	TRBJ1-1	CASSLAGMQKTEAFF	TGTGCCAGCAGCTTAGCGGGAATGCAAAAGACTGAAGCTTTCTTT
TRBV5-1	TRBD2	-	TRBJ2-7	CASSRLTSGTVEQYF	TGCGCCAGCAGCCGATTGACTAGCGGGACAGTCGAGCAGTACTTC